This T cell receptor beta chain was documented in a study of cytomegalovirus exposure and HLA in healthy donors (dated by TCRdb to the late 2010s). Study-wide context: According to an earlier analysis of 587 of the donors, some 180 million T cells yielded approximately 120 million unique TCR beta sequences and less than 300 Gb of sequence data. A later genetic analysis took genome-wide SNP genotypes for about three fifths of the roughly 670 donors and used that subset as a discovery cohort. To decide whether each TCR beta V gene segment behaved as functional or pseudogenic, an earlier analysis of approximately 620 of the donors relied on high-throughput TCR beta sequencing. The number of typed donors differed by locus: 629-630 for A, B, C, DRB1 and DQB1; roughly 510 for DQA1; over 600 for DPA1; and 400 to 480 for DPB1. To predict cytomegalovirus infection status, the study brought together high-throughput TCR immunosequencing, statistical association of individual TCRs with disease status, and machine learning. Besides the first cohort of 666 subjects, a separate validation cohort made up of roughly 120 different subjects was used. Among the roughly 400 genotyped donors, approximately 81% belonged to the genetic ancestry cluster associated with self-reported Caucasian donors. The later analysis used no new phenotypic data to find candidate immune exposures, relying instead on TCR beta sequences and their occurrence across donors. Donor age, sex, ethnicity and CMV serostatus were collected together with the repertoire data. In a later analysis, previously published TCR beta repertoires from 666 donors were re-analyzed and high-resolution HLA genotyping was added so that TCR occurrence patterns could be studied. A handful of DR-DQ haplotypes were handled as single units for association and clustering because linkage in the cohort was strong. Using immunosequencing, the study profiled T cell repertoires from fewer than 700 subjects and related those repertoires to cytomegalovirus serostatus. Every discovery cohort repertoire had been produced on one sequencing platform. HLA typing included class I and class II loci at four-digit resolution. The aim of the study was to test whether cataloging public T cell receptors could identify signatures of past pathogen exposure. An early release that covered more than 550 HLA-typed donors contained about 300 gigabases of sequencing data and tens of millions of unique TCR sequences. On average, 235,054 unique TCR beta nucleotide sequences were sequenced per donor among about 400 genotyped donors of the cohort, with roughly 19% of those sequences being non-productive.

The library was produced with the immunoSEQ multiplex PCR assay. For the multiplex PCR, a mixture combining 60 forward primers for TCR Vbeta segments and 13 reverse primers for TCR Jbeta segments was used. A multiplex PCR assay on genomic DNA amplified the CDR3 region of rearranged TCR beta genes. The Illumina HiSeq System was used to sequence the amplified TCR beta libraries as 87-base-pair reads. From the authors' description of their analysis: A later analysis counted about 80 million unique TCR beta chains across the 670 or so repertoires, and roughly 9.9 million of these chains were shared by at least two donors. A nearest-neighbor algorithm error-corrected the raw reads and collapsed the reads into unique sequences, merging closely related sequences to remove PCR and sequencing errors. CDR3 sequences were aligned to IMGT reference sequences to assign V, D and J gene segments. For a sequence to be retained, at least a six-nucleotide match to both a V gene segment and a J gene segment was required. A rearrangement counted as productive if the CDR3 had no stop codons and remained in frame with V and J, and every other rearrangement counted as non-productive. CDR3 was defined according to IMGT convention as the region running from the second conserved V-encoded cysteine to the conserved J-encoded phenylalanine. The earlier analysis of 500 to 650 of the donors excluded any sequence lacking an unambiguous match to a single V gene segment. An earlier analysis of under 750 of the donors called V segments functional above 56.7% productive rearrangements and segregating when the between-donor standard deviation exceeded 5%. To diagnose cytomegalovirus status from the catalog of TCR beta chain sequences, a statistical classification framework was built. V and J gene assignment, in a later analysis, came from comparing TCR nucleotide sequences with IMGT/GENE-DB human TR gene sequences. Using the TCRdist pipeline, a later analysis assigned CDR3 sequences along with most-parsimonious VDJ recombination scenarios. In a later analysis, every TCR beta chain was defined by the combination of its CDR3 amino acid sequence and its V-gene family, and reads without a unique V-gene family were dropped. To address suspected cross-contamination and a sequencing artifact, a later analysis removed 592 highly shared, low-generation-probability nucleotide sequences. For each public chain, a later analysis derived a clonal expansion index from normalized ranks of inferred template counts within each repertoire. A later analysis computed generation probabilities with a VDJ recombination model fitted to out-of-frame rearrangements, and checked the results against IGoR. In a later analysis, hypergeometric tests were used to score TCR-TCR, TCR-HLA and TCR-CMV co-occurrence, with a repertoire-size bias correction applied to TCR pairs. To estimate false discovery rates, a later analysis permuted the HLA or CMV assignments 20 times. In a later analysis, co-occurring TCRs were grouped using DBSCAN, with TCRdist sequence similarity added in when clustering inside HLA-allele-positive subsets. For co-occurrence clustering, repertoires with fewer than 30,000 or more than 120,000 public chains were excluded, along with a handful of repertoires with anomalous nucleotide sharing. TCRdb took this table from immuneACCESS and kept in-frame rearrangements with V and J called. Such tables lack part of the clones; where checked against another copy, unresolved V genes explain under half of the gap, and the rest is unexplained. For V, J and clone size, that table is used; D and trimming come from the DNA. For this sample the table gives some 120,000 clones, of which roughly 82% were detected only once. About 11% of the sample is in the top ten clones.

Comments on this clone: No cognate antigen has been identified for it. No per-base quality is available; no much larger clone lies one base away.

Beyond this particular receptor, the publication reports: At a false discovery rate of 0.05, a later analysis linked 16,000 or so TCR beta sequences to specific HLA alleles. The only immune exposure information available for the cohort was CMV serostatus. Presence/absence analyses assumed roughly uniform sequencing depth across donors, an assumption that may not hold. When HLA alleles, especially DR and DQ, strongly co-occurred, TCR associations were difficult to assign to individual alleles. Cytomegalovirus status was reported to be diagnosed by the classifier with high specificity and sensitivity in both the original and validation cohorts. About 15 rarely observed V segments, including chromosome 9 orphons, were excluded from the earlier analysis of several hundred of the donors because counts were too low. A later analysis found that TCR association rates varied across HLA loci, with DRB1 alleles showing the most associated TCRs and HLA-C alleles the fewest. According to a later genetic analysis, donors in an Asian-associated ancestry cluster had fewer N-insertions in productive TCRs than the roughly 660-donor mean. A few of the identified cytomegalovirus-associated TCR beta chains were confirmed in vitro to be specific for cytomegalovirus antigens. A later analysis found that most CMV-associated TCR beta chains appeared HLA-restricted, with HLA associations seemingly driven largely by CMV exposure. Because HLA typing was missing for some donors at each locus, association tests included only the typed subset. The cohort was sequenced for TCR beta chains only, and without alpha or paired-chain data the features that could be detected were limited. In a later analysis, HLA-associated TCR beta chains showed more clonal expansion and lower generation probabilities than non-associated chains that were equally common. While some public TCRs were present in many individuals, most TCR sequences turned up only very rarely across donors. V-gene and J-gene trimming of TCR beta chains was associated with a missense DCLRE1C variant in a later genetic analysis, and the association was replicated in an independent cohort. Because the 87-base-pair reads could not distinguish some IMGT-functional V segments, including TRBV6-2 and TRBV6-3, those segments were excluded. Broadly in line with IMGT annotations, most TCR beta V segments showed up in productive rearrangements about 90% or about 30% of the time in an earlier analysis of 450 to 600 of the donors. It was suggested by the authors that the approach could potentially be generalized to other disease states and immunological phenotypes. The study listed approximately 150 TCR beta chains as associated with cytomegalovirus. A further reported finding was that TCR beta sequences accurately predicted the HLA-A and HLA-B alleles for most subjects in the first cohort. The sequencing pipeline was judged likely to have produced a cluster of highly shared sequence variants as a technical artifact. Linkage disequilibrium might explain the correlated functional status among segregating V segments, but an unknown experimental factor could not be ruled out. In a later analysis, several top co-occurrence clusters were reported to appear linked to parvovirus B19, influenza, CMV and Epstein-Barr virus.

The cohort consisted of 600 or so healthy bone marrow donors. At the time of sampling, all cohort members were nominally healthy, though unrecorded immune exposures were likely present. The donor was CMV seropositive and belonged to the group of about 290 seropositive cohort members. A peripheral blood sample was provided by each donor, and peripheral blood mononuclear cells were used for TCR beta sequencing. Genomic DNA extraction from the blood cell samples was performed with the Qiagen DNeasy Blood Extraction Kit. The germline V gene (reference sequence) provides CDR1 MNHEY and CDR2 SMNVEV. V loses 6 bases of germline sequence and J loses 4 bases, and the interval between the two ends is 13 bases. Counted from cysteine to phenylalanine, this CDR3 has 13 amino acids. Just the 39-base CDR3 DNA is kept, in frame starting at base 1.

The chain joins TRBV27 to TRBJ2-7; TRBD2 is perhaps the D gene, given 6 matching bases. The TCR was taken from a male donor in good health and CMV-seropositive. Source material: PBMCs. In nucleotides, the sequence is TGTGCCAGCAGCCTTCTCGGAGGGTACGAGCAGTACTTC. This codes for CASSLLGGYEQYF.